The sequence of this TCR beta chain was determined in a study of T-cell reconstitution after alpha-beta-depleted transplantation in children. The germline CDR1 and CDR2 sequences are SGHAT and FQNNGV. This CDR3 comprises 14 residues. The V and J ends lost 2 bases and 6 bases respectively, with 10 bases between them. During its preparation, the TCRbeta library received unique molecular identifiers. TCRdb passed the PCR reads through MiXCR, listing each CDR3 protein once. The profile covers a few hundred thousand distinct CDR3 sequences, with about 9.4% appearing a single time and 2% to 3% taken by the ten largest. This clonotype was counted ten times or more.

Specimen: PBMCs from the stem cell graft donor, collected from the stem cell graft. The receptor comes from a human donor who donated a stem cell graft to a child with acute lymphoblastic leukemia. The gene calls are TRBV11-2 and TRBJ2-2, with a possible D match to TRBD1 (5 bases). This CDR3 reads CASSLTWGPGELFF. The CDR3 bases are TGTGCCAGCAGCTTAACGTGGGGCCCCGGGGAGCTGTTTTTT. The whole variable domain, remainder taken from reference TRBV11-2 and TRBJ2-2, is EAGVAQSPRYKIIEKRQSVAFWCNPISGHATLYWYQQILGQGPKLLIQFQNNGVVDDSQLPKDRFSAERLKGVDSTLKIQPAKLEDSAVYLCASSLTWGPGELFFGEGSRLTVL.